This T cell receptor beta chain is drawn from a study of blood T cells in healthy people across ages. Findings and limits, study-wide: Aged donors had fewer naive CD4+ cells and lower diversity than long-lived donors.

Through a sample-barcoded 5' primer and a J-beta primer mix, a second PCR was run for about 6 to 11 cycles. There were at least 3 million CDR3-containing paired-end reads obtained from each sample. TCRdb re-analysed the 5' RACE reads in MiXCR, keeping a single row per CDR3 protein. The sample gives 780,000 or so distinct CDR3 sequences, 50% to 65% of which show up once; approximately 40% is in the top ten. Total RNA extraction produced at least 6 micrograms (per sample) for the study. The junction had 10 bases not matched to a gene; V was cut back by 2 bases and J by 1 base. This CDR3 is built from 18 residues. CDR1 is SGHTA and CDR2 is FQGTGA in the germline V gene. Concerning this clonotype itself: The antigen is undetermined.

This rearrangement joins TRBV7-3 to TRBJ2-3, with 9 nucleotides matching TRBD2. The sequencing sample was made of blood. The receptor was derived from an elderly man in good health. The CDR3 nucleotides read TGTGCCAGCAGCTTATATAGCGGGGGATTCTGGGGCACAGATACGCAGTATTTT. Residues: CASSLYSGGFWGTDTQYF.